This T cell receptor beta chain is drawn from a study of blood T cell repertoires in COVID-19 (dated by TCRdb to about 2020). General notes on the study: The collaborator samples originated in the United States, Italy and Spain and spanned the acute and convalescent phases of COVID-19. The dataset comprised deeply sampled blood TCRbeta repertoires from subjects exposed to, actively infected with, or recovered from COVID-19. The samples were drawn from two sources: the first 160 participants of the ongoing ImmuneRACE study, and 1,254 subjects contributed by 6 global collaborators. The repertoires were released in a freely available public database intended as a resource for research on the immune response to SARS-CoV-2. The material from the prospective study consisted of cDNA or gDNA derived from T cells, B-cell-depleted T cells, or PBMCs. Sample metadata almost always included a de-identified subject ID, COVID-19 status, age in years and sex. Where available, HLA class I and class II types were taken from metadata supplied by the sample provider and were not determined by assay-based typing. Results the study describes overall, beyond this receptor: The amount of clinical and demographic metadata varied by source and participant and was provided uncurated.

Participants in the prospective study were enrolled through a virtual design, were aged about 18 to 90 years, and lived in roughly 24 United States geographic areas. In the prospective study, participants were assigned to cohorts based on the clinical history participants reported in a screening survey and a study questionnaire. Exposed participants had been in contact, within 2 weeks of entering the study, with a person who had a PCR-confirmed or clinician-diagnosed case of COVID-19. In the prospective study, whole blood, serum and a nasopharyngeal or oropharyngeal swab were collected from each participant by mobile phlebotomists. Over a 2-month period, participants in the prospective study had the option of providing additional blood draws and questionnaires. Before DNA extraction, prospective study blood samples were shipped either frozen or at room temperature. The cysteine opens and the phenylalanine closes a CDR3 of 14 amino acids. CDR3 DNA only is kept here, 42 bases in frame from base 1. Looking up the germline V gene yields CDR1 SNHLY and CDR2 FYNNEI. V is pruned by 4 bases and J by 8 bases, leaving 9 bases of the junction without a gene match.

Worth noting for this clone: This receptor's antigen is unknown. No base qualities exist here, and no much larger clone lies one base off it.

The immunoSEQ Assay, a bias-controlled multiplex PCR, was used to amplify TCRbeta CDR3 regions from genomic DNA. Per the authors' processing: The number of nucleated cells in each sample was estimated from the amplification of reference gene primers within the assay. Sequence reads were collapsed and filtered to measure the absolute abundance of every unique TCRbeta CDR3 rearrangement. Productive Simpson clonality was computed per sample as the square root of Simpson's diversity index over productive rearrangements. TCRdb took over this immuneACCESS table, retaining in-frame rearrangements with V and J assigned. Such tables are incomplete; in checked studies, under half of the missing clones stem from an unresolved V gene, and the remainder is unexplained. V, J and clone size are taken as reported in that table, and D and trimming were inferred from the DNA itself. The table for this sample lists over 200,000 clones; over 70% of them were counted only once. Under 4.5% of the sample is taken by the ten largest.

This sequence was found in a woman in her 30s who had been exposed to COVID-19. This chain is built from TRBV2 and TRBJ1-1, with TRBD1 matching 8 junction bases. The sequenced sample was PBMCs or T cells enriched from blood (not recorded which). The CDR3 has the sequence CASSVQGAIGEAFF. The sequence in DNA is TGTGCCAGCAGTGTTCAGGGGGCAATAGGCGAAGCTTTCTTT. With the portions outside the CDR3 filled from the reference TRBV2 and TRBJ1-1 genes, the complete variable region becomes EPEVTQTPSHQVTQMGQEVILRCVPISNHLYFYWYRQILGQKVEFLVSFYNNEISEKSEIFDDQFSVERPDGSNFTLKIRSTKLEDSAMYFCASSVQGAIGEAFFGQGTRLTVV.